What follows are 28 T cell receptor beta chains derived from one specimen sequenced in a study of T cells in Graves' hyperthyroidism and ophthalmopathy. From RNA transcripts, TCR beta CDR3 regions were amplified. First-round RT-PCR of the TCR CDR3 relied on the HTBI primer set. TCRdb called the multiplex PCR reads again in MiXCR, with one record for every CDR3 protein. The sample comprises hundreds of thousands of distinct CDR3 sequences, under 60% of which are singletons, and roughly 8.2% rests with the top ten. Sequencing used peripheral blood or thyroid tissue (not recorded which). The receptors were gathered from a woman aged 18-29 years with Graves' hyperthyroidism.

The chain is built from TRBV25-1 and TRBJ2-7, with TRBD2 matching 10 bases. V gave up 2 bases and J gave up 4 bases; unmatched junction bases: 11. Germline V gene lookup returns CDR1 MGHDK and CDR2 SYGVNS. The CDR3 is 17 residues long. The CDR3 here is CASSEGVGGSGRYEQYF. The CDR3 DNA sequence: TGTGCCAGCAGTGAAGGGGTGGGTGGTAGCGGGAGGTACGAGCAGTACTTC.

This chain joins TRBV7-8 and TRBJ1-2; 11 bases are a match to TRBD1. The germline gives CDR1 SGHVS, CDR2 FQNEAQ. With V trimmed by 10 bases and J by 6 bases, 7 bases remained unmatched. The CDR3 length is 13 residues. As DNA, the CDR3 is TGTGCCACCGCGGACAGGGGGCCGAATGGCTACACCTTC. Its translation: CATADRGPNGYTF.

In its sample, this clonotype was seen a few times. This chain joins TRBV2 and TRBJ2-7; D remains ambiguous. The CDR3 runs to 13 residues. The V end lost 4 bases, the J end lost 7 bases, and 14 bases lay between the germline ends. Germline CDR1 is SNHLY and CDR2 is FYNNEI. The CDR3 is CASSADKLWEQYF. DNA for the CDR3: TGTGCCAGCAGTGCCGACAAACTCTGGGAGCAGTACTTC.

A word on this clonotype: A much larger clone lies one base from this, so it may be a read error. The rearrangement uses TRBV6-5 and TRBJ2-5; D unresolved. Germline V CDR1 and CDR2: MNHEY, SVGAGI. The CDR3 length is 11 residues. The CDR3, as DNA: TGTGCCATCAGTTACCTTCGGACCCAGTACTTC. It is translated as CAISYLRTQYF.

This rearrangement joins TRBV19 to TRBJ2-7; the match to TRBD2 covers 9 bases. J was trimmed by 2 bases and V by 5 bases; bases with no gene match: 4. Germline V CDR1 and CDR2: LNHDA, SQIVND (reference sequence). The CDR3 covers 14 residues. The CDR3 sequence is CASSWASGTYEQYF. Here the CDR3 DNA reads TGTGCCAGTAGTTGGGCTAGCGGGACCTACGAGCAGTACTTC.

Worth noting for this clonotype: This could be a read error, since a much larger clone is one nucleotide away. The J gene is TRBJ1-2, the V gene TRBV24-1; 7 positions match TRBD1. J was trimmed by 6 bases and V by 2 bases; bases with no gene match: 5. Germline V gene data show CDR1 as KGHDR and CDR2 as SFDVKD. CDR3 size: 14 residues. CDR3 in amino acids: CATSDSDRVNGYTF. The CDR3 DNA reads as TGTGCCACCAGTGATTCCGACAGGGTTAATGGCTACACCTTC.

This clonotype was seen at least ten times. V gene TRBV12-3 or TRBV12-4 combines with J gene TRBJ1-6; no clear D. The germline V and J ends were trimmed by 6 bases and 8 bases, with 11 bases remaining between them. This CDR3 has 13 residues. DNA for the CDR3: TGTGCCAGCAGCCTCGAGCCGGATTCACCCCTCCACTTT. Residues: CASSLEPDSPLHF.

This clonotype occurred many times. The rearrangement uses TRBV2 and TRBJ1-5, with D possibly TRBD1 on 6 matching bases. The CDR3 has 13 amino acids. CDR1 is SNHLY and CDR2 is FYNNEI in the germline V gene. Deletions cut 7 bases from V and 5 bases from J, with 12 bases between. CDR3 loop: CASTSGGDQPQHF. As DNA, the CDR3 is TGTGCCAGCACCTCCGGGGGCGATCAGCCCCAGCATTTT.

J is TRBJ1-2 and V is TRBV12-3 or TRBV12-4; D ambiguous. This CDR3 is built from 13 residues. The V gene lost 3 bases and the J gene lost 7 bases, with 12 bases spanning the gap. The CDR3 nucleotides read TGTGCCAGCAGTTTGAGAGCGTACCTTGGCTACACCTTC. Translation gives CASSLRAYLGYTF.

This clonotype was detected a few times. The chain recombines TRBV7-9 with TRBJ1-4; D is ambiguous. V was clipped by 2 bases and J by 2 bases, with 12 bases between them. The CDR3 extends over 16 amino acids. CDR1 SEHNR and CDR2 FQNEAQ come from the germline V gene (reference sequence). CDR3 residues: CASSLISGSTNEKLFF. DNA for the CDR3: TGTGCCAGCAGCTTAATCTCCGGGTCGACTAATGAAAAACTGTTTTTT.

On this clonotype itself: One junction end does not reproduce the germline sequence, and a read error may be involved. V gene TRBV24-1 combines with J gene TRBJ1-2; TRBD1 matches 9 bases. The V gene's germline CDR1 is KGHDR and CDR2 SFDVKD. This CDR3 comprises 13 residues. The CDR3 nucleotides read TGTGCCACCAGTGAAAGTTGGGACAGGGCAAGACACTTC. Translation: CATSESWDRARHF.

The chain links TRBV2 to TRBJ1-6; no reliable D call. The V end was cut by 8 bases, the J end by 7 bases, with 21 bases between. Germline values: CDR1 SNHLY, CDR2 FYNNEI. The CDR3 extends over 16 amino acids. This chain's CDR3 is CASSPIAEPANSPLHF. Written as DNA, the CDR3 is TGTGCCAGCTCACCGATTGCGGAACCTGCCAATTCACCCCTCCACTTT.

This chain joins TRBV20-1 and TRBJ1-1, with unresolved D. Germline V gene data show CDR1 as DFQATT and CDR2 as SNEGSKA (reference sequence). The CDR3 length is 15 residues. V lost 0 bases and J lost 6, with 17 bases in between. The CDR3 nucleotides read TGCAGTGCTAGAGATATAGAGAGTGGAATCTCTGAAGCTTTCTTT. Its translation: CSARDIESGISEAFF.

The chain joins TRBV10-3 to TRBJ2-5, with 14 bases fitting TRBD2. Germline V gene lookup returns CDR1 ENHRY and CDR2 SYGVKD. This CDR3 contains 16 residues. J gave up 2 bases and V 10 bases, and 9 bases lay outside the gene matches. The CDR3 loop is CATSNGLAGGQETQYF. The CDR3, as DNA: TGTGCCACCAGCAACGGACTAGCGGGAGGTCAAGAGACCCAGTACTTC.

This sequence joins TRBV20-1 and TRBJ2-2, with D perhaps matching TRBD2 (5 bases). Germline V CDR1 and CDR2: DFQATT, SNEGSKA (reference sequence). V dropped 3 bases and J dropped 7 bases, with 9 bases sitting between them. This CDR3 region has 12 residues. The DNA of the CDR3 is TGCAGTGCTAGCCCCACTAGCGGGGAGCTGTTTTTT. Translating gives CSASPTSGELFF.

The J gene is TRBJ2-2, the V gene TRBV2; 12 positions match TRBD2. The germline CDR1 and CDR2 sequences are SNHLY and FYNNEI. The CDR3 runs to 16 residues. The trim removed 5 bases at V and 8 bases at J, leaving 9 bases unmatched. Written as DNA, the CDR3 is TGTGCCAGCAGTTCTAGCGGGAGGGCCTTATCGGGGGAGCTGTTTTTT. Amino acid sequence: CASSSSGRALSGELFF.

With regard to this clonotype: A clone one base away is much larger, so this may be a read error. V is TRBV20-1 and J is TRBJ1-5; weak D call: TRBD1 (5 bases). The CDR3 runs to 16 residues. Germline CDR1 DFQATT, CDR2 SNEGSKA (reference sequence). Trimming removed 2 bases from V and 2 bases from J, with 16 bases in between. CDR3 loop: CSARPGGTLGNQPQHF. The CDR3, as DNA: TGCAGTGCTAGACCCGGAGGGACCCTCGGCAATCAGCCCCAGCATTTT.

The chain is built from TRBV6-2 or TRBV6-3 and TRBJ1-2, with TRBD1 as a possible D gene (6 bases). CDR3 length: 17 amino acids. The germline V and J ends were trimmed by 0 bases and 5 bases, with 19 bases remaining between them. Germline CDR1 MNHEY, CDR2 SVGEGT. CDR3 sequence (DNA): TGTGCCAGCAGTTACTCGAGTATGATCGGGACAACTTATGGCTACACCTTC. This encodes CASSYSSMIGTTYGYTF.

For the CDR3, the DNA is TGTGCCAGCAGTTACTCGGAACTCTACGAGCAGCCCCAGCATTTT. This encodes CASSYSELYEQPQHF. The chain employs TRBV6-5 and TRBJ1-5, with no clear D. There are 15 residues in the CDR3. V dropped 0 bases and J dropped 7 bases, with 13 bases sitting between them. CDR1 is MNHEY and CDR2 is SVGAGI in the germline V gene.

This clonotype was counted at least ten times. This chain links TRBV2 with TRBJ1-5; D is unclear. CDR1 SNHLY and CDR2 FYNNEI come from the germline V gene. This CDR3 has 13 amino acids. The V end was cut by 4 bases, the J end by 5 bases, with 9 bases between. The CDR3 DNA follows: TGTGCCAGCAGTGGTGATTCAGATCAGCCCCAGCATTTT. Its translation: CASSGDSDQPQHF.

V is TRBV7-9 and J is TRBJ1-2; 9 bases fit TRBD1. V gave up 2 bases and J gave up 10 bases; unmatched junction bases: 8. The germline CDR1 and CDR2 sequences are SEHNR and FQNEAQ (reference sequence). CDR3 length: 14 residues. CDR3: CASSLTGQGWDYTF. In nucleotides, the CDR3 is TGTGCCAGCAGCTTAACGGGACAGGGCTGGGACTACACCTTC.

This clonotype has only a few counts. The CDR3 spells CASSLSLGGRYQETQYF. The DNA of the CDR3 is TGTGCCAGCAGCTTAAGTCTCGGCGGGAGGTACCAAGAGACCCAGTACTTC. The chain is built from TRBV7-9 and TRBJ2-5, with TRBD2 matching 8 bases. Germline lookup yields CDR1 SEHNR and CDR2 FQNEAQ (reference sequence). The V segment lost 2 bases and the J segment 0 bases; nucleotides outside the gene matches: 8. The CDR3 length is 17 residues.

V gene TRBV6-5 combines with J gene TRBJ2-2; TRBD1 or TRBD2 may be the D gene (6 bases each). Trimming stripped 2 bases from V and 1 base from J, with 8 bases between. The CDR3 has 15 amino acids. Germline V gene lookup returns CDR1 MNHEY and CDR2 SVGAGI. The chain's CDR3 is CASSYAGQNTGELFF. The CDR3 nucleotides are TGTGCCAGCAGTTACGCGGGACAGAACACCGGGGAGCTGTTTTTT.

This clonotype came up many times. The chain carries TRBV15 and TRBJ1-5; D remains unclear. Germline V lookup: CDR1 LNHNV, CDR2 YYDKDF (reference sequence). This CDR3 spans 16 amino acids. Trimming took off 2 bases at V and 1 base at J, with 12 bases between the two ends. This CDR3 reads CATSRPSLGSNQPQHF. DNA for the CDR3: TGTGCCACCAGCAGACCCTCCCTCGGCAGCAATCAGCCCCAGCATTTT.

The rearrangement links TRBV5-1 to TRBJ1-2; 7 bases agree with TRBD1. CDR1 and CDR2 (germline): SGHRS, YFSETQ. This CDR3 is built from 16 residues. J gave up 2 bases and V 4 bases, and 11 bases lay outside the gene matches. The CDR3 DNA sequence: TGCGCCAGCAGCCAGGGGTGGTTGACAGGGAACTATGGCTACACCTTC. It yields the protein CASSQGWLTGNYGYTF.

The chain links TRBV10-3 to TRBJ1-6, with unresolved D. CDR1 and CDR2 (germline): ENHRY, SYGVKD. CDR3 length equals 14 residues. V gave up 3 bases and J gave up 10 bases, with 13 bases separating them. CDR3 amino acids: CAISDGLVSSPLHF. CDR3 nucleotide sequence: TGTGCCATCAGTGACGGACTGGTGAGCTCACCCCTCCACTTT.

With respect to this clonotype: A much bigger clone sits one base away, suggesting this may be a read error. V usage is TRBV10-3 and J usage is TRBJ1-1; TRBD1 agrees at 7 bases. The germline gives CDR1 ENHRY, CDR2 SYGVKD. This CDR3 has 15 residues. The V gene end was trimmed by 4 bases and the J gene end by 1 base; junction bases not matched to a gene: 6. The chain's CDR3 is CAISVSGGWNTEAFF. CDR3 nucleotides: TGTGCCATCAGTGTCTCAGGGGGGTGGAACACTGAAGCTTTCTTT.

This chain links TRBV7-6 with TRBJ1-2, with D possibly TRBD1 on 6 matching bases. Trimming stripped 8 bases from V and 0 bases from J, with 13 bases between. The germline CDR1 and CDR2 sequences are SGHVS and FNYEAQ. The CDR3 has 14 residues. Written as DNA, the CDR3 is TGTGCCAGCTCACCAGGGGCGACTAACTATGGCTACACCTTC. It specifies CASSPGATNYGYTF.